These 7 T cell receptor beta chains were all obtained from the same sample, sequenced in a study of low-dose radiotherapy and immunotherapy resistance in tumors. First-strand cDNA relied on TRAV- and TRBV-specific primers spanning alpha and beta chains. The authors ran about 20 PCR cycles to amplify TCRs with a constant-region primer and V-primer adapter. TCRdb fed the reads into MiXCR, producing one record per CDR3 protein. The repertoire holds about 35,000 distinct CDR3 sequences, with roughly 20% as singletons. Described time point: after trial treatment. Treatment specified: LDRT plus nivolumab, ipilimumab, low-dose cyclophosphamide and aspirin (RACIN trial). The sequencing used PBMCs, collected after low-dose radiotherapy plus immunotherapy. All receptors derive from a female donor with ovarian cancer.

This clonotype was picked up many times. The chain links TRBV9 to TRBJ2-7; 10 bases agree with TRBD1. CDR3 length: 15 residues. Trimming removed 0 bases from V and 6 bases from J; junction bases left unmatched: 6. Germline V gives CDR1 SGDLS, CDR2 YYNGEE. CDR3 coding DNA: TGTGCCAGCAGCGTAGGGACAGGGGGATTGAGCGAGCAGTACTTC. This translates into CASSVGTGGLSEQYF.

Comments on this clonotype: A far larger clone differs by one base, so this is likely a read error. The V gene is TRBV2, the J gene TRBJ2-5, with D unclear. V dropped 4 bases and J dropped 11 bases, with 14 bases sitting between them. CDR1 SNHLY and CDR2 FYNNEI come from the germline V gene. The CDR3 totals 12 residues. CDR3 nucleotide sequence: TGTGCCAGCAGTGCATGGGTCAATGAGCAGTACTTC. Translated: CASSAWVNEQYF.

Many counts were recorded for this clonotype. The chain is built from TRBV6-5 and TRBJ2-2; 10 nucleotides align to TRBD1. CDR3 size: 19 residues. Germline loops: CDR1 MNHEY, CDR2 SVGAGI. The J segment lost 0 bases and the V segment lost 4 bases, leaving 11 bases of the junction unmatched. Here the CDR3 DNA reads TGTGCCAGCAGTTCTTTGAGGGGACAGGGGAGGTCGAACACCGGGGAGCTGTTTTTT. Its protein is CASSSLRGQGRSNTGELFF.

The sample holds many counts of this clonotype. The CDR3 sequence: CASSTVTGLVNTEAFF. The CDR3 nucleotides read TGTGCCAGCAGCACGGTGACAGGGCTGGTGAACACTGAAGCTTTCTTT. The chain couples TRBV7-2 to TRBJ1-1, with 7 bases aligning to TRBD1. The CDR3 is 16 residues long. Germline values: CDR1 SGHTA, CDR2 FQGNSA. The V and J ends lost 5 bases and 0 bases, in that order; junction bases with no gene match: 9.

This clonotype was seen ten or more times. The V call is TRBV6-9, the J call TRBJ2-7; the D call may be TRBD1 or TRBD2 (5 bases each). This CDR3 is built from 13 residues. V was trimmed by 2 bases and J by 3 bases, leaving 8 bases between them. The germline CDR1 and CDR2 sequences are MNHGY and SVAAGI. The CDR3 DNA reads as TGTGCCAGCAGTTATGCAGGGAGCTACGAGCAGTACTTC. Protein product: CASSYAGSYEQYF.

This clonotype occurred many times. The rearrangement joins TRBV6-5 to TRBJ1-5; 10 bases fit TRBD1. V lost 1 base, J lost 2 bases, and 14 bases stayed unmatched. Germline V gene sequence: CDR1 MNHEY, CDR2 SVGAGI. The CDR3 is 20 residues long. CDR3 sequence (DNA): TGTGCCAGCAGTTACTATCGTCCGGGACAGGGGTGGTGGGGCAATCAGCCCCAGCATTTT. It codes for CASSYYRPGQGWWGNQPQHF.

This clonotype was detected only a few times. The J gene is TRBJ2-1, the V gene TRBV27, with 10 bases matching TRBD2. V lost 6 bases, J lost 4 bases, and 3 bases stayed unmatched. This CDR3 is 14 amino acids long. CDR1 MNHEY and CDR2 SMNVEV come from the germline V gene (reference sequence). The CDR3 here is CASSSAGGYNEQFF. The CDR3 nucleotides read TGTGCCAGCAGCTCAGCGGGGGGGTACAATGAGCAGTTCTTC.